The T cell receptor (beta chain) described here comes from a study of T cell responses to AZD1222 COVID-19 vaccine. Study conclusions and caveats: Reports say nearly half of spike-specific TCRs go after unmutated variant regions. The donors showed a predominance of white British ancestry and of females, with possible underestimation of clonal diversity. Vaccine-associated CD4 TCRs spanned spike, dominant at 160-218 and 743-854. There were repertoire samples only from the period after the peak T cell response.

Sequencing used immunoSEQ multiplex PCR; TCRdb keeps in-frame clones, though not all of them. The profile shows 150,000 to 180,000 clones, about 85% of them singletons. Trimming left V 1 base short and J 3 bases short, with 10 bases between. This CDR3 comprises 14 residues. Germline V gene lookup returns CDR1 SGHAT and CDR2 FQNNGV. Turning to this clone: The antigen is not known.

The chain is built from TRBV11-2 and TRBJ2-7; D is ambiguous. This clonotype originated in an adult in good health. This material consisted of peripheral blood, taken on day 0 of AZD1222 vaccination. As DNA, the CDR3 is TGTGCCAGCAGCTTAGGAGGTTTTGACTACGAGCAGTACTTC. Translation: CASSLGGFDYEQYF.